The rows below give T cell receptor beta chains drawn from one sample of a study of blood T cell repertoires in COVID-19. Produced via immunoSEQ multiplex PCR; TCRdb's table is partial and in-frame only. The sample has about 210,000 clones, approximately 80% seen once. Sequencing was performed on PBMCs or T cells enriched from blood (not recorded which). Source of these receptors: a middle-aged man who had recovered from COVID-19. CDR3s include the opening cysteine and the closing phenylalanine or tryptophan. The order of the fields is J gene, V gene, CDR3 length, CDR3 protein.

TRBJ2-1	TRBV24-1	18	CATSRGLAGGPRDNEQFF
TRBJ2-5	TRBV9	14	CASSPLTSGETQYF
TRBJ2-1	TRBV7-3	16	CASSRRGGLSYNEQFF
TRBJ2-1	TRBV28	14	CASSLLARGNEQFF
TRBJ1-3	TRBV21-1	14	CASTSGQRRNTIYF
TRBJ1-4	TRBV7-9	15	CASSHSSATNEKLFF
TRBJ2-1	TRBV7-8	16	CASSLPPGRRANEQFF
TRBJ1-1	TRBV25-1	12	CASSSQGVGAFF
TRBJ2-5	TRBV6-1	15	CASSDRIGGQETQYF
TRBJ2-6	TRBV11-2	19	CASRKGQLSPDSGANVLTF